Shown below are 14 T cell receptor beta chains from a single sample sequenced in a study of T cell changes during pregnancy in multiple sclerosis (dated by TCRdb to the late 2010s). The library came from the immunoSEQ multiplex PCR assay. Here the immuneACCESS table is served through TCRdb, limited to in-frame sequences with V and J called. Missing clones are a known gap in these copies; in checked studies unresolved V genes cover under half, and the rest lacks a known reason. For this sample there are approximately 50,000 clones; 90% appear just once. The ten largest clones add up to approximately 6.5% of the sample. The sequences come from peripheral blood, collected in the third trimester of pregnancy. All receptors come from a female donor in good health, enrolled as a control in a pregnancy study.

The V gene is TRBV7-9, the J gene TRBJ2-3; a weak D match, TRBD2 (6 bases). Germline V CDR1 and CDR2: SEHNR, FQNEAQ (reference sequence). This CDR3 contains 15 residues. V was trimmed by 5 bases and J by 3 bases, leaving 15 bases between them. This CDR3 reads CASSPLGAGTDTQYF. The DNA for the CDR3 is TGTGCCAGCAGCCCCCTAGGCGCGGGGACAGATACGCAGTATTTT. The whole variable domain, remainder taken from reference TRBV7-9 and TRBJ2-3, is DTGVSQNPRHKITKRGQNVTFRCDPISEHNRLYWYRQTLGQGPEFLTYFQNEAQLEKSRLLSDRFSAERPKGSFSTLEIQRTEQGDSAMYLCASSPLGAGTDTQYFGPGTRLTVL.

V usage is TRBV6-5 and J usage is TRBJ1-1, with D unclear. Germline V lookup: CDR1 MNHEY, CDR2 SVGAGI. V lost 8 bases to trimming and J lost 0 bases, with 10 bases between them. The CDR3 consists of 13 residues. This CDR3 is CASRREMNTEAFF. DNA for the CDR3: TGTGCCAGCCGGAGGGAAATGAACACTGAAGCTTTCTTT.

The chain has TRBV5-1 and TRBJ2-1; the D gene is possibly TRBD2 (5 bases). V was pared by 8 bases and J by 2 bases, with 14 bases between. The CDR3 contains 14 residues. The germline gives CDR1 SGHRS, CDR2 YFSETQ. The CDR3 DNA is TGCGCCAGGACGAGCGGCAGTACCTACAATGAGCAGTTCTTC. Its translation: CARTSGSTYNEQFF.

The chain recombines TRBV10-3 with TRBJ2-1; 7 nucleotides agree with TRBD2. Germline V lookup: CDR1 ENHRY, CDR2 SYGVKD. CDR3 length: 15 amino acids. V shed 6 bases, J shed 6 bases, and the junction held 11 bases outside the gene matches. The CDR3 DNA sequence: TGTGCCATCAGCGCAAGCGGGAAGGGCAGCAATGAGCAGTTCTTC. Protein product: CAISASGKGSNEQFF.

The rearrangement uses TRBV7-2 and TRBJ1-1; TRBD1 agrees at 10 bases. Per germline, CDR1 SGHTA and CDR2 FQGNSA. J lost 1 base, V lost 5 bases, and 7 bases had no gene match. The CDR3 is 16 amino acids. CDR3 sequence: CASSPGTGAGNTEAFF. The CDR3 DNA follows: TGTGCCAGCAGCCCGGGGACAGGGGCCGGGAACACTGAAGCTTTCTTT.

The V gene is TRBV10-3, the J gene TRBJ2-7; 7 bases agree with TRBD1. Looked up from germline, CDR1 is ENHRY and CDR2 is SYGVKD. The CDR3 runs 15 residues. Losses at the gene ends were 0 bases for V and 0 bases for J; bases not matched to a gene: 2. This CDR3 reads CAISESGTASYEQYF. In nucleotides, the CDR3 is TGTGCCATCAGTGAGTCCGGGACAGCCTCCTACGAGCAGTACTTC.

The chain recombines TRBV5-4 with TRBJ1-5; D gene unclear. The CDR3 is made up of 13 amino acids. Germline CDR1 and CDR2: SGHNT and YYREEE (reference sequence). V lost 4 bases, J lost 5 bases, and 10 bases lay in between. Written as DNA, the CDR3 is TGTGCCAGCAGCCCGGGCGGGGATCAGCCCCAGCATTTT. Translation: CASSPGGDQPQHF.

V gene TRBV11-3 combines with J gene TRBJ1-1; TRBD1 might be the D (5 bases). Trimming removed 2 bases from V and 4 bases from J, with 8 bases in between. CDR3 length: 13 residues. Per the germline V gene, CDR1 is SGHNT and CDR2 is YENEEA. This CDR3 is CASSLNQGTEAFF. The CDR3 coding sequence is TGTGCCAGCAGCTTAAACCAGGGCACTGAAGCTTTCTTT.

This chain connects TRBV27 to TRBJ2-7, with 8 nucleotides matching TRBD2. Germline assignment: CDR1 MNHEY and CDR2 SMNVEV (reference sequence). This CDR3 spans 16 amino acids. The V segment lost 6 bases and the J segment 1 base; nucleotides outside the gene matches: 11. In DNA form, the CDR3 reads TGTGCCAGCAGGTCCAGGATGGCGGGAGGTTCCTACGAGCAGTACTTC. Residues: CASRSRMAGGSYEQYF.

The CDR3 DNA is TGTGCCTGGAGTTTTGCGGGGGGAGGAGAGACCCAGTACTTC. Encoded protein: CAWSFAGGGETQYF. This chain uses TRBV30 with TRBJ2-5, with 8 bases identical to TRBD2. The CDR3 covers 14 residues. Germline CDR1 is GTSNPN and CDR2 is SVGIG (reference sequence). The V segment lost 2 bases and the J segment 4 bases; nucleotides outside the gene matches: 6.

The chain joins TRBV18 to TRBJ2-1, with D perhaps matching TRBD2 (5 bases). Germline V gene sequence: CDR1 KGHSH, CDR2 LQKENI. This CDR3 is 16 amino acids long. Between the trimmed V and J ends, which lost 2 bases and 2 bases, there was a span of 13 bases. The CDR3 region has the DNA TGTGCCAGCTCACCAGAGATCGGGGAACCCTACAATGAGCAGTTCTTC. The encoded protein is CASSPEIGEPYNEQFF.

The CDR3 sequence is CASSQFGQRGRELFF. CDR3 nucleotides: TGCGCCAGCAGCCAATTCGGTCAGCGGGGGCGGGAGCTGTTTTTT. The chain is built from TRBV4-3 and TRBJ2-2; 8 bases are a match to TRBD2. The V and J ends lost 2 bases and 9 bases, in that order; junction bases with no gene match: 8. From germline, CDR1 is LGHNA and CDR2 YSLEER. There are 15 residues in the CDR3.

This chain joins TRBV7-8 and TRBJ2-7, with 8 bases that match TRBD2. The trim removed 0 bases at V and 4 bases at J, leaving 5 bases unmatched. The CDR3 consists of 15 residues. The germline V gene has CDR1 SGHVS and CDR2 FQNEAQ. CDR3 coding DNA: TGTGCCAGCAGCTTAGCGGGCGGGGGGAATTACGAGCAGTACTTC. Translation gives CASSLAGGGNYEQYF.

The rearrangement joins TRBV27 to TRBJ1-5, with 7 bases lining up with TRBD1. V dropped 3 bases and J dropped 6; count of bases not matched to a gene: 2. Germline loops: CDR1 MNHEY, CDR2 SMNVEV (reference sequence). This CDR3 contains 13 residues. The CDR3 region has the DNA TGTGCCAGCAGTTTGACAGGGTCTCAGCCCCAGCATTTT. Encoded protein: CASSLTGSQPQHF.